Listed below are T cell receptor beta chains from one sample, sequenced in a study of Graves' ophthalmopathy and Graves' hyperthyroidism. TCRdb called the multiplex PCR reads again in MiXCR, with one record for every CDR3 protein. The repertoire holds about 740,000 distinct CDR3 sequences, 40% seen once, with approximately 43% in the top ten. Source material: peripheral blood. Source of these receptors: an adult man with Graves' ophthalmopathy. Both conserved end residues are part of each CDR3. The D gene is left open where the match is weak. Clone size, where shown, is once, few, many, or a class for clones that have expanded.

CDR3 DNA: TGCAGTGCCCAGTTGAGTCAGGGGTATGGCTACACCTTC
CDR3 protein: CSAQLSQGYGYTF
D gene: -
clone size: few
J gene: TRBJ1-2
V gene: TRBV20-1

CDR3 DNA: TGTGCCAGCAGTTTTGGTAAGGGGAACACTGAAGCTTTCTTT
CDR3 protein: CASSFGKGNTEAFF
D gene: -
clone size: few
J gene: TRBJ1-1
V gene: TRBV7-9

CDR3 DNA: TGCGCCAGCAGCCAAGGTGTTGGTGGAAACACCATATATTTT
CDR3 protein: CASSQGVGGNTIYF
D gene: -
clone size: few
J gene: TRBJ1-3
V gene: TRBV4-1

CDR3 DNA: TGTGCCATCAGTGAGATGGTAGGGTCGTATGGCTACACCATATATTTT
CDR3 protein: CAISEMVGSYGYTIYF
D gene: -
clone size: -
J gene: TRBJ1-3
V gene: TRBV10-3

CDR3 DNA: TGTGCCAGCTCCCTTTTCCGGCGACGATGGGGGACGGCGAACACTGAAGCTTTCTTT
CDR3 protein: CASSLFRRRWGTANTEAFF
D gene: -
clone size: many
J gene: TRBJ1-1
V gene: TRBV7-9

CDR3 DNA: TGCAGCGTTGACGGACGGGCCTACAATGAGCAGTTCTTC
CDR3 protein: CSVDGRAYNEQFF
D gene: -
clone size: many
J gene: TRBJ2-1
V gene: TRBV29-1

CDR3 DNA: TGTGCCAGCAGTACCGACAGGGTCATCGGAAACACCATATATTTT
CDR3 protein: CASSTDRVIGNTIYF
D gene: TRBD1
clone size: -
J gene: TRBJ1-3
V gene: TRBV6-6

CDR3 DNA: TGTGCCAGCAGCTTAATGGGACAGGGGGAGACTTATGGCTACACCTTC
CDR3 protein: CASSLMGQGETYGYTF
D gene: TRBD1
clone size: -
J gene: TRBJ1-2
V gene: TRBV7-9

CDR3 DNA: TGTGCCAGCAGCGGTGGACAGGGGAGGTCTCAGCCCCAGTACTTC
CDR3 protein: CASSGGQGRSQPQYF
D gene: TRBD1
clone size: -
J gene: TRBJ2-5
V gene: TRBV7-9

CDR3 DNA: TGTGCCACCAGCAGAGATCTGGGCGGGACAGGGGAGACCCAGTACTTC
CDR3 protein: CATSRDLGGTGETQYF
D gene: TRBD1
clone size: -
J gene: TRBJ2-5
V gene: TRBV15

CDR3 DNA: TGTGCCACCAGCAGACAGGGGCACACTGAAGCTTTCTTT
CDR3 protein: CATSRQGHTEAFF
D gene: -
clone size: many
J gene: TRBJ1-1
V gene: TRBV15

CDR3 DNA: TGTGCCAGCAGCCAAGAAGCGGGGGGTATACAGGAGACCCAGTACTTC
CDR3 protein: CASSQEAGGIQETQYF
D gene: TRBD2
clone size: few
J gene: TRBJ2-5
V gene: TRBV7-9

CDR3 DNA: TGTGCCAGCAGGGCTAGGACAGGGAAGGATGAAAAACTGTTTTTT
CDR3 protein: CASRARTGKDEKLFF
D gene: TRBD1
clone size: -
J gene: TRBJ1-4
V gene: TRBV2

CDR3 DNA: TGCGCCAGCAGCTTGGCCGATGACAGACAGTTAAAAGAGACCCAGTACTTC
CDR3 protein: CASSLADDRQLKETQYF
D gene: -
clone size: -
J gene: TRBJ2-5
V gene: TRBV5-1

CDR3 DNA: TGCAGCGTTGACCAAACAGGGGGAAATGAAAAACTGTTTTTT
CDR3 protein: CSVDQTGGNEKLFF
D gene: TRBD1
clone size: -
J gene: TRBJ1-4
V gene: TRBV29-1

CDR3 DNA: TGTGCCACCAGGGGAGCGAACCATGGCTACACCTTC
CDR3 protein: CATRGANHGYTF
D gene: -
clone size: many
J gene: TRBJ1-2
V gene: TRBV24-1

CDR3 DNA: TGTGCCACCAGCAGTCGGACAGGCAACTATGGCTACACCTTC
CDR3 protein: CATSSRTGNYGYTF
D gene: TRBD1
clone size: -
J gene: TRBJ1-2
V gene: TRBV15

CDR3 DNA: TGTGCCACCAGCCTAGACTCTTTGGGAGCCCAAGAGACCCAGTACTTC
CDR3 protein: CATSLDSLGAQETQYF
D gene: -
clone size: -
J gene: TRBJ2-5
V gene: TRBV15

CDR3 DNA: TGCAGAGTGAACACAGGGGCCCTTGACTATGGCTACACCTTC
CDR3 protein: CRVNTGALDYGYTF
D gene: TRBD1
clone size: few
J gene: TRBJ1-2
V gene: TRBV20-1

CDR3 DNA: TGTGCCAGCAGTTACTTGCGGGGGAGCTATGGCTACACCTTC
CDR3 protein: CASSYLRGSYGYTF
D gene: -
clone size: -
J gene: TRBJ1-2
V gene: TRBV6-6

CDR3 DNA: TGTGCCAGCAGGGCGGATGGGGATGCGAACTATGGCTACACCTTC
CDR3 protein: CASRADGDANYGYTF
D gene: -
clone size: few
J gene: TRBJ1-2
V gene: TRBV6-1

CDR3 DNA: TGTGCCAGCACCAGGGGGGGGGCGCAGGGACACGAGCAGTACTTC
CDR3 protein: CASTRGGAQGHEQYF
D gene: -
clone size: few
J gene: TRBJ2-7
V gene: TRBV7-2

CDR3 DNA: TGCAGTGCTAGGCGGGGGGCAGTGGGAGAGACCCAGTACTTC
CDR3 protein: CSARRGAVGETQYF
D gene: TRBD2
clone size: -
J gene: TRBJ2-5
V gene: TRBV20-1

CDR3 DNA: TGTGCCAGTAGTATGGGACAGGGGGCCGGGGAGCTGTTTTTT
CDR3 protein: CASSMGQGAGELFF
D gene: TRBD1
clone size: -
J gene: TRBJ2-2
V gene: TRBV25-1

CDR3 DNA: TGCAGTGCCCAGCAGTCTGGCTATACCTACGAGCAGTACTTC
CDR3 protein: CSAQQSGYTYEQYF
D gene: -
clone size: -
J gene: TRBJ2-7
V gene: TRBV20-1

CDR3 DNA: TGTGCCAGCAGTTACTCGTTCTCTGGGGCCAACGTCCTGACTTTC
CDR3 protein: CASSYSFSGANVLTF
D gene: -
clone size: few
J gene: TRBJ2-6
V gene: TRBV19

CDR3 DNA: TGCAGTGCTAGAGAGTCAGTTCAAGAGACCCAGTACTTC
CDR3 protein: CSARESVQETQYF
D gene: -
clone size: -
J gene: TRBJ2-5
V gene: TRBV20-1

CDR3 DNA: TGCAGTGCCGGGACAGGGGCCATCTCTGGGGCCAACGTCCTGACTTTC
CDR3 protein: CSAGTGAISGANVLTF
D gene: TRBD1
clone size: -
J gene: TRBJ2-6
V gene: TRBV20-1